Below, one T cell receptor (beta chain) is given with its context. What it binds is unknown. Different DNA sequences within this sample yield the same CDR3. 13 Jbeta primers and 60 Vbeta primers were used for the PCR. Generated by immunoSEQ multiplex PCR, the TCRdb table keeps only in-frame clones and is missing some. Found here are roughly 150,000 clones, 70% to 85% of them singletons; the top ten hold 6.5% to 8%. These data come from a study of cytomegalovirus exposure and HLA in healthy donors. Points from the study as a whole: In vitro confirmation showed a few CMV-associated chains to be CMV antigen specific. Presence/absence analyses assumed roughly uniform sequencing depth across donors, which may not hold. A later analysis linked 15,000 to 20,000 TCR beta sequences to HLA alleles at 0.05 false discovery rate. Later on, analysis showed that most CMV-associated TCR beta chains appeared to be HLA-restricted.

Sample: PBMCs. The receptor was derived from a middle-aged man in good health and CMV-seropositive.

This CDR3 is CASSFSGDNSPLHF. In nucleotides, the CDR3 is TGTGCCAGCAGCTTCTCGGGAGATAATTCACCCCTCCACTTT. The rearrangement joins TRBV11-2 to TRBJ1-6; D gene unclear. Germline V lookup: CDR1 SGHAT, CDR2 FQNNGV. The CDR3 sequence is 14 residues long. V shed 3 bases and J shed 5 bases, with 8 bases lying between them.